Presented here are 29 T cell receptor beta chains from one specimen sequenced in a study of cytomegalovirus exposure and HLA in healthy donors. Sequencing was performed with immunoSEQ multiplex PCR; in TCRdb, only in-frame clones are kept and a portion is missing. The profile shows some 180,000 clones, approximately 86% of them singletons. The source material was PBMCs. The receptor source for this set is a man younger than 45 in good health and CMV-seropositive.

V and J are TRBV30 and TRBJ1-1; D gene unclear. Trimming removed 2 bases at V and 10 bases at J, with 17 bases between. The CDR3 is 13 amino acids. Germline assignment: CDR1 GTSNPN and CDR2 SVGIG (reference sequence). CDR3 nucleotide sequence: TGTGCCTGGAGTCCCCTCCAACTCGGTGCAGCTTTCTTT. Translating gives CAWSPLQLGAAFF.

This clone was picked up one time. The V and J genes are TRBV7-3 and TRBJ1-4; no definite D call. The CDR3 has 11 residues. The germline V gene has CDR1 SGHTA and CDR2 FQGTGA. Trimming shortened V by 4 bases and J by 8 bases, and 5 bases separated the two germline ends. CDR3 in DNA: TGTGCCAGCAGCTCCATGGAAAAACTGTTTTTT. Translation: CASSSMEKLFF.

This clone was found once. The chain employs TRBV2 and TRBJ2-7; D is possibly TRBD1 or TRBD2 (5 bases each). The V gene's germline CDR1 is SNHLY and CDR2 FYNNEI. V was trimmed by 6 bases and J by 2 bases, leaving 11 bases between them. The CDR3 is made up of 13 amino acids. In DNA form, the CDR3 reads TGTGCCAGCAGGGGGGACGGTACCTACGAGCAGTACTTC. Translated: CASRGDGTYEQYF.

The chain uses TRBV5-6 and TRBJ2-5; 7 bases are a match to TRBD2. CDR3 size: 17 residues. Germline V gene data show CDR1 as SGHDT and CDR2 as YYEEEE. The junction had 16 bases not matched to a gene; V was cut back by 3 bases and J by 5 bases. CDR3 in amino acids: CASSSTFRLAVQETQYF. CDR3 nucleotide sequence: TGTGCCAGCAGCTCTACCTTTCGACTAGCTGTCCAGGAGACCCAGTACTTC.

The chain recombines TRBV6-5 with TRBJ2-1; 9 bases are shared with TRBD1. J gave up 7 bases and V 1 base, and 5 bases lay outside the gene matches. The CDR3 extends over 15 amino acids. Germline V CDR1 and CDR2: MNHEY, SVGAGI. The CDR3: CASSYLGQGGNEQFF. The DNA of the CDR3 is TGTGCCAGCAGTTACTTGGGACAGGGCGGGAATGAGCAGTTCTTC.

This clone has more than one count but fewer than ten. The genes are TRBV9 and TRBJ1-5; 7 bases map to TRBD1. This CDR3 has 14 amino acids. V was pared by 5 bases and J by 2 bases, with 4 bases of the junction left unmatched. Germline-derived CDR1 and CDR2 are SGDLS and YYNGEE. The CDR3 loop reads CASSSTGGNQPQHF. CDR3 coding DNA: TGTGCCAGCAGTTCAACAGGGGGCAATCAGCCCCAGCATTTT.

CDR3 nucleotide sequence: TGTGCCAGCAGGTCGGGACCGAACACTGAAGCTTTCTTT. It codes for CASRSGPNTEAFF. The V gene is TRBV6-5, the J gene TRBJ1-1; a weak D match, TRBD1 (5 bases). The CDR3 runs 13 residues. CDR1 and CDR2 (germline): MNHEY, SVGAGI. V was trimmed by 6 bases and J by 1 base, leaving 9 bases between them.

The chain couples TRBV5-1 to TRBJ2-5; D could derive from TRBD1 or TRBD2 (5 bases each). Trimming shortened V by 2 bases and J by 5 bases, and 22 bases separated the two germline ends. The CDR3 spans 17 residues. Germline V gene sequence: CDR1 SGHRS, CDR2 YFSETQ. The CDR3 sequence: CASSFSGRVEWGETQYF. CDR3 DNA: TGCGCCAGCAGCTTCTCAGGAAGGGTTGAGTGGGGGGAGACCCAGTACTTC.

The genes are TRBV27 and TRBJ2-5, with TRBD2 matching over 8 bases. The CDR3 contains 14 residues. The V gene's germline CDR1 is MNHEY and CDR2 SMNVEV (reference sequence). Germline trimming cut 4 bases from V and 2 bases from J; bases unmatched to any gene: 3. This CDR3 reads CASSSRGAQETQYF. The DNA for the CDR3 is TGTGCCAGCAGTTCGCGGGGGGCTCAAGAGACCCAGTACTTC.

A single count supports this clone. The chain recombines TRBV9 with TRBJ2-7, with 9 bases lining up with TRBD2. The CDR3 length is 15 residues. V was clipped by 1 base and J by 6 bases; unmatched bases: 8. Germline V gene lookup returns CDR1 SGDLS and CDR2 YYNGEE. For the CDR3, the DNA is TGTGCCAGCAGCGTATGGTCTAGCGGGACGGGCGAGCAGTACTTC. Translation: CASSVWSSGTGEQYF.

The chain has TRBV6-5 and TRBJ2-7, with D possibly being TRBD1 (6 bases). Germline V lookup: CDR1 MNHEY, CDR2 SVGAGI. V lost 6 bases and J 6 bases, leaving 21 bases between the germline ends. The CDR3 has 15 amino acids. Here the CDR3 reads CASSRIQGRVLEQYF. The CDR3 DNA follows: TGTGCCAGCAGCCGCATACAGGGTCGAGTCCTCGAGCAGTACTTC.

The gene calls are TRBV6-1 and TRBJ2-7; D is ambiguous. Germline V CDR1 and CDR2: MNHNS, SASEGT. This CDR3 region has 13 residues. Trimming cost V 1 base and J 2 bases, with 6 bases left between them. CDR3 sequence: CASSEGIAYEQYF. CDR3 bases: TGTGCCAGCAGTGAAGGTATAGCCTACGAGCAGTACTTC.

The rearrangement links TRBV28 to TRBJ1-1; D remains ambiguous. CDR3 length: 13 amino acids. Germline V CDR1 and CDR2: MDHEN, SYDVKM. V was shortened by 6 bases and J by 6 bases, with 14 bases between the two germline ends. CDR3 coding DNA: TGTGCCAGCAGCCCGACCGGGGAGGCTGAAGCTTTCTTT. Translation: CASSPTGEAEAFF.

This chain joins TRBV11-3 and TRBJ2-7; D is uncertain. This CDR3 contains 14 residues. Trimming took 0 bases from V and 2 from J, leaving 8 bases between them. From germline, CDR1 is SGHNT and CDR2 YENEEA. As DNA, the CDR3 is TGTGCCAGCAGCTTAGAAGCTGGCCCCTACGAGCAGTACTTC. Amino acids: CASSLEAGPYEQYF.

The chain recombines TRBV9 with TRBJ2-2; TRBD1 is a possible D gene (5 bases). V dropped 3 bases and J dropped 4 bases, with 13 bases sitting between them. The CDR3 is 15 residues long. Germline loops: CDR1 SGDLS, CDR2 YYNGEE. The CDR3: CASSARQSFTGELFF. CDR3 sequence (DNA): TGTGCCAGCAGCGCCAGACAGTCCTTCACCGGGGAGCTGTTTTTT.

CDR3 in DNA: TGTGCCAGCAGTTTAACCGGGACTTTCGAAGGGCAGTTCTTC. It translates to CASSLTGTFEGQFF. This rearrangement joins TRBV27 to TRBJ2-1; maybe TRBD2 (6 bases). The length of the CDR3 is 14 residues. The germline V and J ends were trimmed by 2 bases and 12 bases, with 17 bases remaining between them. Germline V gene sequence: CDR1 MNHEY, CDR2 SMNVEV (reference sequence).

The rearrangement links TRBV11-3 to TRBJ2-7; D is unresolved. The V end lost 3 bases, the J end lost 5 bases, and 11 bases lay between the germline ends. The CDR3 totals 13 residues. Germline V gives CDR1 SGHNT, CDR2 YENEEA. This CDR3 is CASSLRLSNEQYF. Here the CDR3 DNA reads TGTGCCAGCAGCTTGCGACTTTCCAACGAGCAGTACTTC.

Worth noting for this clone: A single base is all that separates this from a far larger clone, so a read error is likely. Within the sample, other DNA sequences also encode this same CDR3. This chain uses TRBV25-1 with TRBJ2-7; no reliable D call. This CDR3 spans 11 amino acids. Deletions cut 4 bases from V and 3 bases from J, with 4 bases between. Germline CDR1 and CDR2: MGHDK and SYGVNS. The CDR3 DNA is TGTGCCAGCAGTGCAAACTACGAGCAGTACTTC. It specifies CASSANYEQYF.

This rearrangement joins TRBV11-2 to TRBJ2-1; 13 positions agree with TRBD2. V shed 5 bases, J shed 8 bases, and the junction held 6 bases outside the gene matches. CDR1 and CDR2 (germline): SGHAT, FQNNGV. The CDR3 runs to 15 residues. The CDR3 DNA reads TGTGCCAGCAGCCCCGGGACTAGCGGGATCCATGAGCAGTTCTTC. Its translation is CASSPGTSGIHEQFF. Supplemented by reference TRBV11-2 and TRBJ2-1, the full variable domain reads EAGVAQSPRYKIIEKRQSVAFWCNPISGHATLYWYQQILGQGPKLLIQFQNNGVVDDSQLPKDRFSAERLKGVDSTLKIQPAKLEDSAVYLCASSPGTSGIHEQFFGPGTRLTVL.

This clone was recorded once. This rearrangement joins TRBV4-1 to TRBJ2-7, with D tentatively TRBD2 (5 bases). This CDR3 is built from 15 residues. CDR1 is MGHRA and CDR2 is YSYEKL in the germline V gene. V dropped 3 bases and J dropped 4 bases, with 16 bases sitting between them. The DNA of the CDR3 is TGCGCCAGCAGCCAGGTGGAGGACCCCCGGTACGAGCAGTACTTC. Translating it yields CASSQVEDPRYEQYF.

The chain combines TRBV27 with TRBJ1-2; 8 nucleotides align to TRBD1. After removal of 5 bases from V and 3 bases from J, the junction contained 5 bases not matched to a gene. There are 14 residues in the CDR3. CDR1 MNHEY and CDR2 SMNVEV come from the germline V gene (reference sequence). The CDR3: CASSPRTGYYGYTF. In DNA, the CDR3 is TGTGCCAGCAGTCCCCGGACAGGGTACTATGGCTACACCTTC.

This clone was counted many times. The V and J genes are TRBV6-6 and TRBJ2-1; TRBD2 matches 10 bases. The CDR3 covers 16 residues. Germline loops: CDR1 MNHNY, CDR2 SVGAGI (reference sequence). Unmatched junction bases numbered 7, after V lost 2 bases and J lost 6 bases. For the CDR3, the DNA is TGTGCCAGCAGTTACGGGAAACTAGCGGGGAGCAATGAGCAGTTCTTC. It yields the protein CASSYGKLAGSNEQFF.

The chain uses TRBV11-2 and TRBJ2-7; a possible D gene is TRBD1 (5 bases). The V end was cut by 5 bases, the J end by 2 bases, with 13 bases between. This CDR3 contains 14 residues. Germline CDR1 and CDR2: SGHAT and FQNNGV. CDR3 residues: CASSETGITYEQYF. The CDR3 nucleotides are TGTGCCAGCAGCGAAACAGGCATTACCTACGAGCAGTACTTC.

The V call is TRBV4-1, the J call TRBJ2-7, with a possible D match to TRBD1 (6 bases). Trimming removed 4 bases at V and 4 bases at J, with 11 bases between. Germline CDR1 reads MGHRA; CDR2 reads YSYEKL. This CDR3 is 13 amino acids long. In nucleotides, the CDR3 is TGCGCCAGCAGCCCCGACAGGAATTACGAGCAGTACTTC. This codes for CASSPDRNYEQYF.

The chain carries TRBV18 and TRBJ2-3, with D unresolved. Trimming took 1 base from V and 0 from J, leaving 8 bases between them. The CDR3 runs 15 residues. CDR1 and CDR2 (germline): KGHSH, LQKENI. The CDR3 nucleotides read TGTGCCAGCTCACCACTGGGAAGTAGCACAGATACGCAGTATTTT. Amino acid sequence: CASSPLGSSTDTQYF.

V is TRBV4-2 and J is TRBJ1-5; 7 positions agree with TRBD1. This CDR3 is 14 amino acids long. The germline CDR1 and CDR2 sequences are LGHNA and YNFKEQ. V gave up 1 base and J gave up 4 bases; unmatched junction bases: 1. CDR3 nucleotide sequence: TGTGCCAGCAGCCAAGGGACAGGTAATCAGCCCCAGCATTTT. Its translation is CASSQGTGNQPQHF.

The CDR3 region is CASSRQTGGNTEAFF. CDR3 coding DNA: TGTGCCAGCAGCCGACAGACAGGGGGGAACACTGAAGCTTTCTTT. The gene calls are TRBV11-2 and TRBJ1-1, with TRBD1 matching over 9 bases. The CDR3 sequence is 15 residues long. The junction had 5 bases not matched to a gene; V was cut back by 5 bases and J by 1 base. CDR1 SGHAT and CDR2 FQNNGV come from the germline V gene.

The J gene is TRBJ1-1, the V gene TRBV7-6; 7 bases line up with TRBD1. Germline V gene sequence: CDR1 SGHVS, CDR2 FNYEAQ. The CDR3 has 13 residues. V gave up 4 bases and J gave up 4 bases; unmatched junction bases: 3. DNA of the CDR3: TGTGCCAGCAGCTCCGGGACAGCCACTGAAGCTTTCTTT. Translating gives CASSSGTATEAFF.

The chain is built from TRBV19 and TRBJ2-6; 7 bases agree with TRBD2. V shed 10 bases, J shed 0 bases, and the junction held 6 bases outside the gene matches. CDR3 length: 15 amino acids. Germline CDR1 reads LNHDA; CDR2 reads SQIVND (reference sequence). CDR3 bases: TGTGCCACCCTAGCGGAAACCTCTGGGGCCAACGTCCTGACTTTC. This gives the protein CATLAETSGANVLTF.